Below are 14 T cell receptor beta chains sequenced from a single sample in a study of blood T cells in healthy people across ages (dated by TCRdb to between 2015 and 2017). The method behind the library was 5' RACE. The data were produced on an Illumina HiSeq 2500. The second PCR ran for roughly 7 to 12 cycles and used a J-beta primer mix along with a sample-barcoded 5' primer. The raw public data were reprocessed by TCRdb itself: fastp quality trimming at Q25, MiXCR clonotype calling, in-frame beta chains only. Under each unique CDR3 protein, matching rows form one entry showing the most common genes and DNA. Recorded for this sample are approximately 360,000 distinct CDR3 sequences; roughly half of them occurred a single time. The ten biggest clones cover roughly 51% of the sample. Sequencing used blood. These receptors were taken from a man between 60 and 75 years old in good health.

The V gene is TRBV20-1, the J gene TRBJ2-7; unclear D gene. Germline V CDR1 and CDR2: DFQATT, SNEGSKA (reference sequence). Between the trimmed V and J ends, which lost 6 bases and 2 bases, there was a span of 8 bases. CDR3 length equals 11 residues. CDR3 in DNA: TGCAGTGCCACGCTTGCCTACGAGCAGTACTTC. Protein sequence: CSATLAYEQYF.

The chain is built from TRBV6-2 or TRBV6-3 and TRBJ2-1; D assignment may be TRBD1 or TRBD2 (5 bases each). The length of the CDR3 is 15 residues. Germline V gene sequence: CDR1 MNHEY, CDR2 SVGEGT. The V and J ends lost 10 bases and 3 bases respectively, with 19 bases between them. This chain's CDR3 is CATKSGHRLYNEQFF. DNA for the CDR3: TGTGCCACTAAGTCGGGGCACAGGCTCTACAATGAGCAGTTCTTC.

The chain employs TRBV12-3 or TRBV12-4 and TRBJ2-1, with TRBD1 identical over 7 bases. There are 16 residues in the CDR3. V lost 7 bases, J lost 4 bases, and 13 bases stayed unmatched. The CDR3 protein is CASTWTGGASYNEQFF. Here the CDR3 DNA reads TGTGCCAGCACCTGGACAGGTGGGGCATCATACAATGAGCAGTTCTTC.

V gene TRBV2 combines with J gene TRBJ2-5; 8 bases map to TRBD2. This CDR3 spans 12 amino acids. Germline V gives CDR1 SNHLY, CDR2 FYNNEI. Unmatched junction bases numbered 10, after V lost 8 bases and J lost 11 bases. The CDR3 sequence: CASGQSGGVQYF. CDR3 bases: TGTGCCAGCGGTCAGAGCGGGGGTGTGCAGTACTTC.

This clonotype was seen more than once but under ten times. The chain employs TRBV14 and TRBJ2-3, with TRBD2 matching 7 bases. The germline CDR1 and CDR2 sequences are SGHDN and FVKESK. Trimming at V came to 0 bases and at J to 2 bases, leaving 11 bases not matched to a gene. This CDR3 region has 18 residues. The CDR3 bases are TGTGCCAGCAGCCAAGATGAGGCGCTAGCGGAATCCACAGATACGCAGTATTTT. Protein product: CASSQDEALAESTDTQYF.

Ten or more counts support this clonotype. The chain employs TRBV20-1 and TRBJ2-3, with 7 positions matching TRBD2. Germline CDR1 and CDR2: DFQATT and SNEGSKA (reference sequence). The CDR3 is 13 residues long. Trimming removed 6 bases from V and 3 bases from J; junction bases left unmatched: 6. The chain's CDR3 is CSAAGEGTDTQYF. CDR3 DNA: TGCAGTGCGGCGGGAGAGGGGACAGATACGCAGTATTTT.

The chain recombines TRBV12-3 or TRBV12-4 with TRBJ1-2; D is possibly TRBD1 (6 bases). CDR3 length equals 14 residues. V dropped 8 bases and J dropped 7 bases, with 20 bases sitting between them. CDR3 region: CASLYLGGAPGYTF. CDR3 coding DNA: TGTGCCAGCCTCTACCTGGGGGGGGCGCCTGGCTACACCTTC.

This clonotype has just a few counts. V usage is TRBV24-1 and J usage is TRBJ2-1, with 8 bases identical to TRBD1. The CDR3 extends over 14 amino acids. Germline CDR1 is KGHDR and CDR2 is SFDVKD. The trim removed 7 bases at V and 4 bases at J, leaving 5 bases unmatched. CDR3 DNA sequence: TGTGCCACCAGCCGACAGGGGATTTACAATGAGCAGTTCTTC. Translating it yields CATSRQGIYNEQFF.

This clonotype came up a few times. V is TRBV7-2 and J is TRBJ2-1, with TRBD1 identical over 7 bases. The CDR3 covers 16 residues. The trim removed 2 bases at V and 4 bases at J, leaving 8 bases unmatched. Germline CDR1 SGHTA, CDR2 FQGNSA. CDR3 sequence: CASSLRGTATYNEQFF. CDR3 DNA sequence: TGTGCCAGCAGCTTAAGGGGGACAGCTACTTACAATGAGCAGTTCTTC.

In this sample, this clonotype turned up once. The genes are TRBV27 and TRBJ1-4; TRBD1 aligns across 7 bases. Trimming took 5 bases from V and 0 from J; bases not matched to a gene: 3. Germline-derived CDR1 and CDR2 are MNHEY and SMNVEV (reference sequence). The CDR3 is 15 amino acids. The CDR3 spells CASSPTGATNEKLFF. CDR3 sequence (DNA): TGTGCCAGCAGTCCTACAGGGGCAACTAATGAAAAACTGTTTTTT.

The genes are TRBV5-1 and TRBJ2-3; 12 bases agree with TRBD1. The CDR3 runs to 15 residues. Trimming cost V 4 bases and J 6 bases; bases outside gene matches: 6. Germline CDR1 is SGHRS and CDR2 is YFSETQ. The CDR3 region is CASSLSGTGGDTQYF. CDR3 DNA: TGCGCCAGCAGCCTCTCCGGGACAGGGGGCGATACGCAGTATTTT.

Of note for this clonotype: A much larger clone sits a single nucleotide away, making a read error possible. The chain couples TRBV27 to TRBJ2-1; TRBD2 is a possible D gene (5 bases). Germline CDR1 MNHEY, CDR2 SMNVEV (reference sequence). The CDR3 covers 16 residues. The CDR3 protein is CAISFVREAPSNEQFF. The CDR3 region has the DNA TGTGCCATCAGTTTCGTCCGGGAAGCCCCCAGCAATGAGCAGTTCTTC.

The CDR3 sequence: CASSYGGTSGANVLTF. CDR3 nucleotide sequence: TGTGCCAGCAGTTACGGAGGGACCTCTGGGGCCAACGTCCTGACTTTC. The rearrangement links TRBV6-5 to TRBJ2-6; perhaps TRBD2 as D (6 bases). The CDR3 runs 16 residues. V was shortened by 2 bases and J by 0 bases, with 8 bases between the two germline ends. From germline, CDR1 is MNHEY and CDR2 SVGAGI.

The chain uses TRBV20-1 and TRBJ2-7; the D gene could be TRBD1 or TRBD2 (6 bases each). The CDR3 consists of 14 residues. The V end lost 6 bases, the J end lost 4 bases, and 19 bases lay between the germline ends. Germline assignment: CDR1 DFQATT and CDR2 SNEGSKA (reference sequence). The CDR3 DNA is TGCAGTGCCCTCAGACAGGTGGGAGGATACGAGCAGTACTTC. Translation: CSALRQVGGYEQYF.